This T cell receptor beta chain is from a study of blood T cell repertoires in COVID-19. At the level of the study: PBMCs, B-cell-depleted T cells, or T cells provided the cDNA or gDNA that made up the material.

Looked up from germline, CDR1 is MNHEY and CDR2 is SMNVEV (reference sequence). V shed 10 bases, J shed 1 base, and the junction held 5 bases outside the gene matches. This CDR3 contains 14 residues. Assay: immunoSEQ multiplex PCR; the TCRdb copy retains only in-frame clones and omits some. The table records over 20,000 clones, almost 90% of them present only once. The sample consisted of peripheral blood. This clonotype originated in a man between 70 and 80 years old with acute or convalescent COVID-19. The rearrangement joins TRBV27 to TRBJ1-5, with TRBD1 identical over 9 bases. The CDR3 DNA reads as TGTGCCACCGCCGACAGGGGGAGCAATCAGCCCCAGCATTTT. Translating gives CATADRGSNQPQHF.